This TCR beta chain was recorded in a study of blood T cell repertoires in COVID-19. Looking at the study overall: Whether acute or convalescent, the COVID-19 samples came from the United States, Italy and Spain. From T cells, B-cell-depleted T cells, or PBMCs came the material, which was cDNA or gDNA.

Per the authors' pipeline: Estimates of nucleated cell counts were drawn from the amplification of reference gene primers. Some clones are missing from TCRdb's copy, which holds only in-frame ones; the method was immunoSEQ multiplex PCR. V and J calls and clone size are those listed in that table; D and trimming were worked out from the DNA. In the table there are about 240,000 clones, approximately 86% of which are singletons. This CDR3 spans 13 amino acids. The V and J ends lost 10 bases and 5 bases respectively, with 17 bases between them. CDR1 SNHLY and CDR2 FYNNEI come from the germline V gene. This clone has only one observation.

The sample consisted of peripheral blood. The chain has TRBV2 and TRBJ1-1; D remains ambiguous. This receptor was taken from a woman between 25 and 40 years old who had recovered from COVID-19. CDR3 in amino acids: CATPNTAGTEAFF. In DNA form, the CDR3 reads TGTGCCACCCCCAATACGGCGGGGACTGAAGCTTTCTTT.